Listed here are 4 T cell receptor beta chains from one sample, sequenced in a study of blood T cell repertoires in COVID-19. Profiling relied on immunoSEQ multiplex PCR, and the TCRdb table lists in-frame clones only, not all of them. The repertoire holds approximately 240,000 clones, 80% to 90% seen once, with approximately 2.8% in the top ten. Sequencing was performed on PBMCs or T cells enriched from blood (not recorded which). These receptors came from a woman aged 45-60 years in a cohort exposed to, infected with or recovered from COVID-19 (not recorded which).

The chain is built from TRBV7-3 and TRBJ2-1; perhaps TRBD2 as D (7 bases). Germline CDR1 is SGHTA and CDR2 is FQGTGA. V was trimmed by 5 bases and J by 3 bases, leaving 29 bases between them. CDR3 length: 20 amino acids. The chain's CDR3 is CASSLPPGGRSRGNYNEQFF. CDR3 nucleotide sequence: TGTGCCAGCAGCCTACCCCCCGGGGGCCGTTCGCGGGGGAACTACAATGAGCAGTTCTTC.

The J gene is TRBJ2-1, the V gene TRBV5-1; 9 bases align to TRBD2. V lost 0 bases and J lost 9; bases outside the gene matches: 7. The CDR3 length is 15 residues. Germline V CDR1 and CDR2: SGHRS, YFSETQ. In DNA, the CDR3 is TGCGCCAGCAGCTTGGTGGCTAGCGGGGCTGTTGAGCAGTTCTTC. It yields the protein CASSLVASGAVEQFF.

The genes are TRBV4-3 and TRBJ1-6, with D maybe TRBD1 (5 bases). Per the germline V gene, CDR1 is LGHNA and CDR2 is YSLEER. Trimming pared 8 bases from V and 10 bases from J, leaving 15 bases between. This CDR3 has 13 amino acids. This CDR3 is CASGEGRSSPLHF. The DNA for the CDR3 is TGCGCCAGCGGAGAGGGGAGGAGCTCACCCCTCCACTTT.

This chain links TRBV7-6 with TRBJ2-5; TRBD1 aligns across 8 bases. Germline V lookup: CDR1 SGHVS, CDR2 FNYEAQ. V shed 1 base and J 0 bases; nucleotides not matched to a gene: 7. This CDR3 is built from 17 residues. The CDR3 sequence is CASSLGQGTPHQETQYF. CDR3 DNA: TGTGCCAGCAGCTTAGGACAGGGGACCCCCCACCAAGAGACCCAGTACTTC.